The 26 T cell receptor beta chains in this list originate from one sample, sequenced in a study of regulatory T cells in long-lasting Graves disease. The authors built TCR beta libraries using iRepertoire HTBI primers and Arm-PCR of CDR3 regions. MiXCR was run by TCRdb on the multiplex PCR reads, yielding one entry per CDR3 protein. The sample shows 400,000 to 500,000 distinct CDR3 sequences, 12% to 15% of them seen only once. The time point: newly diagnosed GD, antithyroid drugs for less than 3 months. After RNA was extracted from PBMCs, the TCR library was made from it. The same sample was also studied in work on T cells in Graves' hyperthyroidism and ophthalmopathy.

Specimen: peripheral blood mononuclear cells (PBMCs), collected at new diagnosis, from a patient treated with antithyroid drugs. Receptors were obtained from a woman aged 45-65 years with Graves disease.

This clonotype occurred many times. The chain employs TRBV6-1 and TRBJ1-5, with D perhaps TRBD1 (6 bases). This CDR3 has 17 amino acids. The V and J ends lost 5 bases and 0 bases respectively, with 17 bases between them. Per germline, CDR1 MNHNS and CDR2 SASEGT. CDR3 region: CASSQRGTEYSNQPQHF. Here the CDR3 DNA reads TGTGCCAGCAGTCAAAGGGGGACGGAATATAGCAATCAGCCCCAGCATTTT.

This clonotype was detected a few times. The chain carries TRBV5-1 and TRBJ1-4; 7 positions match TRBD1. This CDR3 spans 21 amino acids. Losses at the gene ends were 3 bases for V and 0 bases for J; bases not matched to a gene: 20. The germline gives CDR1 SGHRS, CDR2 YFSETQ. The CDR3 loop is CASSYTKIGTDAFATNEKLFF. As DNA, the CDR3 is TGCGCCAGCAGCTATACGAAGATAGGGACAGACGCCTTTGCAACTAATGAAAAACTGTTTTTT.

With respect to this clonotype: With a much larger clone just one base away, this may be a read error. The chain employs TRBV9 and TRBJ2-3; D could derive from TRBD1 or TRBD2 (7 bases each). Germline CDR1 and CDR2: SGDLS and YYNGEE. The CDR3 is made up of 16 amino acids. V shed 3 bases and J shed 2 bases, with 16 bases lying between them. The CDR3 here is CASSAPTGRDTDTQYF. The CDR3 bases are TGTGCCAGCAGCGCCCCGACAGGGAGGGACACAGATACGCAGTATTTT.

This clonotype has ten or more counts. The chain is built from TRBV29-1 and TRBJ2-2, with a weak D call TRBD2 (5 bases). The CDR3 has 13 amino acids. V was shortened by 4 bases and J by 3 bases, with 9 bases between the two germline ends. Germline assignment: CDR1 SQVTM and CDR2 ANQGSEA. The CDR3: CSVGGLHTGELFF. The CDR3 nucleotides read TGCAGCGTTGGAGGGCTCCACACCGGGGAGCTGTTTTTT.

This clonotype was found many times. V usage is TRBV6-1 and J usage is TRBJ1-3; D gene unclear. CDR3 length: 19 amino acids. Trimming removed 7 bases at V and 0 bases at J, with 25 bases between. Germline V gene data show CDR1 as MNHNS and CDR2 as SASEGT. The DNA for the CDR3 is TGTGCCAGCATTCAAAACACTGGCCGGATGGCCCTCTCTGGAAACACCATATATTTT. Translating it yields CASIQNTGRMALSGNTIYF.

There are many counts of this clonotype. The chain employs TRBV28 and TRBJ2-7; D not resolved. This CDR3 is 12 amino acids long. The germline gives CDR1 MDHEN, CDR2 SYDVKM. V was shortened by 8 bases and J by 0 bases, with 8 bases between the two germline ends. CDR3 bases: TGTGCCAGCCTGAGGAGCTCCTACGAGCAGTACTTC. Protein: CASLRSSYEQYF.

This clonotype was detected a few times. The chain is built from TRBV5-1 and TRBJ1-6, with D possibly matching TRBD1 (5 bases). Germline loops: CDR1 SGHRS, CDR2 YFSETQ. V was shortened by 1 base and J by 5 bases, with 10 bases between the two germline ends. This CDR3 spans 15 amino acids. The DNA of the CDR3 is TGCGCCAGCAGCTTGTATCCAGGGAATAATTCACCCCTCCACTTT. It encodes CASSLYPGNNSPLHF.

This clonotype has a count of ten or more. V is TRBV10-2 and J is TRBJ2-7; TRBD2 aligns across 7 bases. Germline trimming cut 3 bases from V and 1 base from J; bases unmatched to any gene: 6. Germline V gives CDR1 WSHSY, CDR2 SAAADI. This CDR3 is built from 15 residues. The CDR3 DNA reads TGCGCCAGCAGTGAAGGAGTCGGGGGGTCCTACGAGCAGTACTTC. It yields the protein CASSEGVGGSYEQYF.

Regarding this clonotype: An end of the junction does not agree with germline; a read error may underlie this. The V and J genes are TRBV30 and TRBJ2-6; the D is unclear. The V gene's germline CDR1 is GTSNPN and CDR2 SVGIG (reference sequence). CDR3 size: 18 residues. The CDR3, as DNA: TGTGCCTGGAGTGTACGGGTACTAAGTACCTCTGAGGCCAACGTCCTGACTTTC. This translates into CAWSVRVLSTSEANVLTF.

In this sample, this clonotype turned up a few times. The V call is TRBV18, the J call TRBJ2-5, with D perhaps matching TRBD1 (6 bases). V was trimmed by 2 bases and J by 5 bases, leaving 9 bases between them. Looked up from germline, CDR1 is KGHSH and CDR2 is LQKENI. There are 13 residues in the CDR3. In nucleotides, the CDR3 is TGTGCCAGCTCACCAAATCAGGGGGAGACCCAGTACTTC. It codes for CASSPNQGETQYF.

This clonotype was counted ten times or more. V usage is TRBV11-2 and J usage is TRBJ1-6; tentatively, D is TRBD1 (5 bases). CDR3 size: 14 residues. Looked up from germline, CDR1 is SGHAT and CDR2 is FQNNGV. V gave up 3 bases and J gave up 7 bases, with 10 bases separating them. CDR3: CASSLGLGNSPLHF. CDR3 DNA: TGTGCCAGCAGCTTGGGACTCGGGAATTCACCCCTCCACTTT.

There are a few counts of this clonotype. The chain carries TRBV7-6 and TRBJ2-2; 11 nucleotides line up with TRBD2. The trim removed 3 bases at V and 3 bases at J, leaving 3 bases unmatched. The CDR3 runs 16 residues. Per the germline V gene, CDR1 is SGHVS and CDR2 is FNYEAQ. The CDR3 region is CASSFSGRAHTGELFF. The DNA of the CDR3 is TGTGCCAGCAGCTTTAGCGGGAGGGCCCACACCGGGGAGCTGTTTTTT.

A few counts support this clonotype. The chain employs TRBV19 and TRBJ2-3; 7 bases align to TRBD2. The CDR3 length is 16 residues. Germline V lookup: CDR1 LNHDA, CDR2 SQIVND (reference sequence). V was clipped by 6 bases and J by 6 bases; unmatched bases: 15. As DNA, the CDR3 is TGTGCCAGTAGCCCCGACTGGGGGAGGGCCCGGGATACGCAGTATTTT. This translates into CASSPDWGRARDTQYF.

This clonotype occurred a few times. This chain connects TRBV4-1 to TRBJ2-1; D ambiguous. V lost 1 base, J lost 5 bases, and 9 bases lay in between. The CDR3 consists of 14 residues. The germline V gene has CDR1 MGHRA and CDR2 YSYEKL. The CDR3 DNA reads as TGCGCCAGCAGCCAAGGATCCCTCAACAATGAGCAGTTCTTC. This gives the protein CASSQGSLNNEQFF.

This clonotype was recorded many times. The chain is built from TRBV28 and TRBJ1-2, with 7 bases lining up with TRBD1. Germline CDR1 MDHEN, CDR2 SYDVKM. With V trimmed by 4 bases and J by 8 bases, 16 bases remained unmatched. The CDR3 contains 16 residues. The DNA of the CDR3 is TGTGCCAGCAGTTCGAGCCATAGACAGGGAGTACGGGGCTACACCTTC. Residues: CASSSSHRQGVRGYTF.

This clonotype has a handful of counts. Written as DNA, the CDR3 is TGCGCCAGCAGCTTGGTTCTTTCCGGGACAGGGACTGAAAAACTGTTTTTT. It translates to CASSLVLSGTGTEKLFF. The chain recombines TRBV5-1 with TRBJ1-4; TRBD1 agrees at 9 bases. Germline loops: CDR1 SGHRS, CDR2 YFSETQ. This CDR3 is 17 amino acids long. Trimming took 0 bases from V and 7 from J; bases not matched to a gene: 10.

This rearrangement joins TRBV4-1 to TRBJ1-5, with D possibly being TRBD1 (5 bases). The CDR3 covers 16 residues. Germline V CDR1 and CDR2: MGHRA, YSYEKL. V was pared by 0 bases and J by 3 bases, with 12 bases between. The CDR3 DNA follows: TGCGCCAGCAGCCAAGAAGGTGGGGCAGTCAATCAGCCCCAGCATTTT. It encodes CASSQEGGAVNQPQHF.

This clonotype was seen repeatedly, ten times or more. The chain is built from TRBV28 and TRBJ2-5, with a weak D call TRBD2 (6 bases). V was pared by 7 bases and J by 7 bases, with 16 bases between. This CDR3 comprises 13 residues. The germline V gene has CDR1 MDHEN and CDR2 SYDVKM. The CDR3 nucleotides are TGTGCCAGCATAACCGGGAGCTCAGGGACCCAGTACTTC. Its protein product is CASITGSSGTQYF.

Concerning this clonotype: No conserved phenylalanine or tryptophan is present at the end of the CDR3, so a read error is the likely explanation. The CDR3 reads CASSLQQLKETQYS. Written as DNA, the CDR3 is TGTGCCAGCAGCTTGCAGCAGCTCAAAGAGACCCAGTACTCC. The chain recombines TRBV5-4 with TRBJ2-5, with D uncertain. The CDR3 sequence is 14 residues long. CDR1 and CDR2 (germline): SGHNT, YYREEE (reference sequence). V lost 1 base, J lost 3 bases, and 10 bases lay in between.

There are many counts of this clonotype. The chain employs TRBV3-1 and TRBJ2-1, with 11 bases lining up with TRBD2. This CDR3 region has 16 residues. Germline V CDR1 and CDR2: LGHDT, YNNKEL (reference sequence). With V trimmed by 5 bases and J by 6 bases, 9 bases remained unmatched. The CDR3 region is CASSDIAGGPGNEQFF. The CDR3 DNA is TGTGCCAGCAGCGATATAGCGGGAGGGCCGGGCAATGAGCAGTTCTTC.

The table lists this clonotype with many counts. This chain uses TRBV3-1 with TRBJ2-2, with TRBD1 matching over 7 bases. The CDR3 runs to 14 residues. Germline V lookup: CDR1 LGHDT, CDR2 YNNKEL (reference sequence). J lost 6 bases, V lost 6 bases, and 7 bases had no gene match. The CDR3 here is CASRRQGNSGELFF. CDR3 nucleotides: TGTGCCAGCAGAAGACAGGGTAACTCCGGGGAGCTGTTTTTT.

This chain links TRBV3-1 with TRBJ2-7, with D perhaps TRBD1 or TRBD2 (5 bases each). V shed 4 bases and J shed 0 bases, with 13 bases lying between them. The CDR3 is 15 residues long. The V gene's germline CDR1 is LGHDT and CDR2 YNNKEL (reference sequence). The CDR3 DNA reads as TGTGCCAGCAGCCGCAATACGGGGACCTCCTACGAGCAGTACTTC. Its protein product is CASSRNTGTSYEQYF.

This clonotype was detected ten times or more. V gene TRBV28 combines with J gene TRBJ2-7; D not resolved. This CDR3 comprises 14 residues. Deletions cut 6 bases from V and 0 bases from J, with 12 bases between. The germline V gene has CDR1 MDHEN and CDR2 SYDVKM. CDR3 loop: CASRLLRSSYEQYF. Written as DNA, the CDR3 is TGTGCCAGCAGGTTACTGAGGAGCTCCTACGAGCAGTACTTC. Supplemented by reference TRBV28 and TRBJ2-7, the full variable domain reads DVKVTQSSRYLVKRTGEKVFLECVQDMDHENMFWYRQDPGLGLRLIYFSYDVKMKEKGDIPEGYSVSREKKERFSLILESASTNQTSMYLCASRLLRSSYEQYFGPGTRLTVT.

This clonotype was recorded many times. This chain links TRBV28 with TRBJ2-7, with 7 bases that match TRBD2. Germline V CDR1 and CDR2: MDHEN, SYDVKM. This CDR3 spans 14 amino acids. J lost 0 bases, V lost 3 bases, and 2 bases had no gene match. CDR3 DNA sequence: TGTGCCAGCAGTTTTAGGGACTACTCCTACGAGCAGTACTTC. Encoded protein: CASSFRDYSYEQYF.

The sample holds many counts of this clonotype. This CDR3 reads CASSQEHKDTQYF. The CDR3 DNA reads as TGCGCCAGCAGCCAAGAGCACAAAGATACGCAGTATTTT. This rearrangement joins TRBV4-1 to TRBJ2-3; D is undetermined. The CDR3 covers 13 residues. The germline V gene encodes CDR1 MGHRA and CDR2 YSYEKL. V was cut by 0 bases and J by 5 bases, with 6 bases left in between.

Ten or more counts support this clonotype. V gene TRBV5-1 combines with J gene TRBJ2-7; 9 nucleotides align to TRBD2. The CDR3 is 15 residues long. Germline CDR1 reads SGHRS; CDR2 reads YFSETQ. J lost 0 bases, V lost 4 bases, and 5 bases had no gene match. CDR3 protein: CASSGSSGSSYEQYF. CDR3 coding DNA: TGCGCCAGCAGCGGAAGTAGCGGGAGCTCCTACGAGCAGTACTTC.